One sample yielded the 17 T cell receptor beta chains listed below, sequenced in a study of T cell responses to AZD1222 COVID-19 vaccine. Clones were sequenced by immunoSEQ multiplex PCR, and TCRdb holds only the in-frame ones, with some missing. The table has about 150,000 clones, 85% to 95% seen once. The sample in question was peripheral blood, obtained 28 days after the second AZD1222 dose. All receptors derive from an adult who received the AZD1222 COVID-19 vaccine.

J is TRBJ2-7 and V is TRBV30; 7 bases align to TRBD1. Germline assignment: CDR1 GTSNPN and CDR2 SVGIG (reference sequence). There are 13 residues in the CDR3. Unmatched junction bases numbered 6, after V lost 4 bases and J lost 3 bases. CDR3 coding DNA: TGTGCCTGGAATACCGGACAGGACTACGAGCAGTACTTC. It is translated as CAWNTGQDYEQYF.

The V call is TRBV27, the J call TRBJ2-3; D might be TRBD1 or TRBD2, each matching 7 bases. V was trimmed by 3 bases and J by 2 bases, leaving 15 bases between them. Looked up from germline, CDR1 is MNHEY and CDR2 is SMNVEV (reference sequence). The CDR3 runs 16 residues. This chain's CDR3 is CASSFRQGGNTDTQYF. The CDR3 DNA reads TGTGCCAGCAGTTTCCGACAGGGAGGGAACACAGATACGCAGTATTTT.

The CDR3 region is CASSSRRTGESGDEQYF. DNA of the CDR3: TGTGCCAGCAGCTCTAGACGGACAGGGGAGTCAGGAGACGAGCAGTACTTC. The chain combines TRBV13 with TRBJ2-7; 9 positions agree with TRBD1. Germline V gene lookup returns CDR1 PRHDT and CDR2 FYEKMQ (reference sequence). The V and J ends lost 4 bases and 5 bases, in that order; junction bases with no gene match: 15. The length of the CDR3 is 17 residues.

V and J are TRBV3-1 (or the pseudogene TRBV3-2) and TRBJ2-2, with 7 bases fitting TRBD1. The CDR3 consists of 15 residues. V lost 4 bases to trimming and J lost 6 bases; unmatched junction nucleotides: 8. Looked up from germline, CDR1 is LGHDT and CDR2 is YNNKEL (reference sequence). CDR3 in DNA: TGTGCCAGCAGCCTAGAAGACAGGGCCCCCGGGGAGCTGTTTTTT. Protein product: CASSLEDRAPGELFF.

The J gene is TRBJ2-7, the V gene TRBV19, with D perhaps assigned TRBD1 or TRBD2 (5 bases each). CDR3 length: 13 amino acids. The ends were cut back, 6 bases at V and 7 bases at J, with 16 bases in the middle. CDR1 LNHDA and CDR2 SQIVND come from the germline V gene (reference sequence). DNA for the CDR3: TGTGCCAGTAGGCCACAGGATACTAGGGAGCAGTACTTC. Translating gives CASRPQDTREQYF.

The CDR3 loop is CASSLDYNSPLHF. The CDR3 nucleotides are TGCGCCAGCAGCTTGGACTATAATTCACCCCTCCACTTT. The V call is TRBV5-1, the J call TRBJ1-6; D call uncertain. There are 13 residues in the CDR3. The germline gives CDR1 SGHRS, CDR2 YFSETQ. Trimming cost V 0 bases and J 3 bases, with 1 base left between them. The whole variable domain, filled in from reference TRBV5-1 and TRBJ1-6, reads KAGVTQTPRYLIKTRGQQVTLSCSPISGHRSVSWYQQTPGQGLQFLFEYFSETQRNKGNFPGRFSGRQFSNSRSEMNVSTLELGDSALYLCASSLDYNSPLHFGNGTRLTVT.

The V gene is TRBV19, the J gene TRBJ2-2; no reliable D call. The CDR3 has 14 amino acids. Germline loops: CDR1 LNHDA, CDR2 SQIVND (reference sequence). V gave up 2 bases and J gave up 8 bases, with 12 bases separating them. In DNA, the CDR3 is TGTGCCAGTAGTATAAACCGTCTTACTGGGGAGCTGTTTTTT. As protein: CASSINRLTGELFF.

CDR3 amino acids: CASSPQAREQPQHF. CDR3 in DNA: TGTGCCAGCAGTCCTCAGGCGCGGGAACAGCCCCAGCATTTT. This chain joins TRBV6-5 and TRBJ1-5; D remains unclear. This CDR3 spans 14 amino acids. V lost 5 bases and J 7 bases, leaving 15 bases between the germline ends. Germline V lookup: CDR1 MNHEY, CDR2 SVGAGI.

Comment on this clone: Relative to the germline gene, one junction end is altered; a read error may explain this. CDR3 residues: CASSQPLEGKQSF. The CDR3 coding sequence is TGCGCCAGCAGCCAACCACTCGAGGGCAAACAATCATTC. The rearrangement joins TRBV4-1 to TRBJ2-7, with D possibly TRBD2 on 5 matching bases. The CDR3 is 13 amino acids. The germline V gene encodes CDR1 MGHRA and CDR2 YSYEKL.

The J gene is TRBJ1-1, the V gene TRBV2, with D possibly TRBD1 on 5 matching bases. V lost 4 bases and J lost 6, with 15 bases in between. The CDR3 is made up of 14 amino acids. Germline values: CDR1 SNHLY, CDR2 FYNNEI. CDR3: CASSGDPGAAEAFF. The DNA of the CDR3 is TGTGCCAGCAGTGGTGACCCCGGGGCCGCTGAAGCTTTCTTT.

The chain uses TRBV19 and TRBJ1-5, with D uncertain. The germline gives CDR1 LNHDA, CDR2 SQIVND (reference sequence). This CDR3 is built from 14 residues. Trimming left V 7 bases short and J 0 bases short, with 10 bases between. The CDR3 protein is CASTLSLSNQPQHF. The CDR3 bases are TGTGCCAGTACCCTCTCCCTTAGCAATCAGCCCCAGCATTTT.

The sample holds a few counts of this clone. The CDR3 is CASSFGTGGTEAFF. The CDR3 DNA reads TGTGCCAGCAGTTTTGGGACAGGGGGTACTGAAGCTTTCTTT. V gene TRBV27 combines with J gene TRBJ1-1; 11 nucleotides line up with TRBD1. The ends lost 3 bases at V and 5 bases at J; junction bases unmatched: 2. The CDR3 has 14 amino acids. CDR1 is MNHEY and CDR2 is SMNVEV in the germline V gene (reference sequence).

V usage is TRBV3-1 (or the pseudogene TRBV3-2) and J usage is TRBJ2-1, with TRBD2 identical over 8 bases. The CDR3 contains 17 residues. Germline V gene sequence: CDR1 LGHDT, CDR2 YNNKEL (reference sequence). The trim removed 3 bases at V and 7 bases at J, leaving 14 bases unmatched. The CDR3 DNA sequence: TGTGCCAGCAGCCAGGCGGTGGGGCTAGCGGGTCCAAATGAGCAGTTCTTC. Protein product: CASSQAVGLAGPNEQFF.

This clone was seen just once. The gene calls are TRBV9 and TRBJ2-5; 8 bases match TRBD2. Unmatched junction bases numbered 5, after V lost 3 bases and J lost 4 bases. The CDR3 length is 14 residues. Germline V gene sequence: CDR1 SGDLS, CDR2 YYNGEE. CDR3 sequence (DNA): TGTGCCAGCAGCGCTAGCGGGTTCATAGAGACCCAGTACTTC. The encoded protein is CASSASGFIETQYF.

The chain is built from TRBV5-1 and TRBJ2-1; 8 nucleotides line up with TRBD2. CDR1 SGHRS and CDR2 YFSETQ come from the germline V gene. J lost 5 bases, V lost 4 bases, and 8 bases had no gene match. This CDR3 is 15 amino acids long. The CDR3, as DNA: TGCGCCAGCAGCGCGTCCGGGACTAGGAACAATGAGCAGTTCTTC. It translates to CASSASGTRNNEQFF.

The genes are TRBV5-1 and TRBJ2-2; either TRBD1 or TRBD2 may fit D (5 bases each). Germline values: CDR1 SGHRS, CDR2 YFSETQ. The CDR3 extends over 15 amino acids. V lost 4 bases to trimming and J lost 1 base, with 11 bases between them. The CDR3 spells CASSPLGVNTGELFF. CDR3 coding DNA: TGCGCCAGCAGCCCACTAGGGGTGAACACCGGGGAGCTGTTTTTT.

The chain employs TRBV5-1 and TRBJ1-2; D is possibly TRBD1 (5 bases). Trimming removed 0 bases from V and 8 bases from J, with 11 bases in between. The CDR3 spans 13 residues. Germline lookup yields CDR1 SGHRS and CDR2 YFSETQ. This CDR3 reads CASSLAGPSGYTF. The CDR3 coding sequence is TGCGCCAGCAGCTTGGCAGGGCCTTCGGGCTACACCTTC.